Each of the 7 T cell receptor beta chains below was sequenced from the same sample in a study of blood T cell repertoires in COVID-19. The repertoire was sequenced with immunoSEQ multiplex PCR; TCRdb's copy has only in-frame clones and lacks some. The table lists under 200,000 clones, 85% to 95% of them singletons. Sequences were obtained from peripheral blood. These receptors originate from a man aged 50 or older with acute or convalescent COVID-19.

This clone was seen just once. The CDR3 sequence: CASRHRVNEQFF. CDR3 nucleotide sequence: TGCGCCAGCAGGCACAGGGTGAATGAGCAGTTCTTC. V and J are TRBV10-2 and TRBJ2-1; D might be TRBD1 (6 bases). Trimming removed 6 bases at V and 7 bases at J, with 10 bases between. This CDR3 is built from 12 residues. Germline values: CDR1 WSHSY, CDR2 SAAADI.

V is TRBV3-1 (or the pseudogene TRBV3-2) and J is TRBJ2-3; unclear D gene. The germline CDR1 and CDR2 sequences are LGHDT and YNNKEL (reference sequence). This CDR3 has 13 amino acids. Trimming took off 1 base at V and 4 bases at J, with 6 bases between the two ends. DNA of the CDR3: TGTGCCAGCAGCCAAGCTGGAGCAGATACGCAGTATTTT. Translation gives CASSQAGADTQYF.

V gene TRBV5-4 combines with J gene TRBJ1-6; 7 bases fit TRBD1. Per the germline V gene, CDR1 is SGHNT and CDR2 is YYREEE (reference sequence). CDR3 length: 15 residues. With V trimmed by 1 base and J by 7 bases, 5 bases remained unmatched. The CDR3 sequence is CASSLTDRANSPLHF. Here the CDR3 DNA reads TGTGCCAGCAGCTTGACCGACAGGGCCAATTCACCCCTCCACTTT.

The rearrangement links TRBV20-1 to TRBJ1-4; TRBD1 matches at 9 bases. The CDR3 spans 15 residues. Per germline, CDR1 DFQATT and CDR2 SNEGSKA (reference sequence). J gave up 3 bases and V 6 bases, and 8 bases lay outside the gene matches. The CDR3 DNA is TGCAGTGCAAGTCCGACAGGGGGGGCTAATGAAAAACTGTTTTTT. Protein: CSASPTGGANEKLFF.

The genes are TRBV19 and TRBJ2-5; 8 positions agree with TRBD1. The CDR3 length is 16 residues. V shed 5 bases and J 4 bases; nucleotides not matched to a gene: 12. From germline, CDR1 is LNHDA and CDR2 SQIVND (reference sequence). CDR3 DNA sequence: TGTGCCAGTAGTGCCTCCTCCAGGGGGCTAGCAGAGACCCAGTACTTC. Translation gives CASSASSRGLAETQYF.

Only one count was recorded for this clone. J is TRBJ2-7 and V is TRBV30; D uncertain. The CDR3 length is 12 residues. Trimming removed 0 bases from V and 3 bases from J, with 6 bases in between. Germline V gene sequence: CDR1 GTSNPN, CDR2 SVGIG (reference sequence). In nucleotides, the CDR3 is TGTGCCTGGAGTGTACAGAGCTACGAGCAGTACGTC. The encoded protein is CAWSVQSYEQYV.

A word on this clone: Other DNA sequences in this sample translate to the same CDR3. The V gene is TRBV12-3 or TRBV12-4, the J gene TRBJ1-1, with D possibly being TRBD1 (6 bases). The V end lost 0 bases, the J end lost 4 bases, and 6 bases lay between the germline ends. CDR3 size: 13 residues. The CDR3 DNA follows: TGTGCCAGCAGTTTAGCAGGGGGCACTGAAGCTTTCTTT. This codes for CASSLAGGTEAFF.